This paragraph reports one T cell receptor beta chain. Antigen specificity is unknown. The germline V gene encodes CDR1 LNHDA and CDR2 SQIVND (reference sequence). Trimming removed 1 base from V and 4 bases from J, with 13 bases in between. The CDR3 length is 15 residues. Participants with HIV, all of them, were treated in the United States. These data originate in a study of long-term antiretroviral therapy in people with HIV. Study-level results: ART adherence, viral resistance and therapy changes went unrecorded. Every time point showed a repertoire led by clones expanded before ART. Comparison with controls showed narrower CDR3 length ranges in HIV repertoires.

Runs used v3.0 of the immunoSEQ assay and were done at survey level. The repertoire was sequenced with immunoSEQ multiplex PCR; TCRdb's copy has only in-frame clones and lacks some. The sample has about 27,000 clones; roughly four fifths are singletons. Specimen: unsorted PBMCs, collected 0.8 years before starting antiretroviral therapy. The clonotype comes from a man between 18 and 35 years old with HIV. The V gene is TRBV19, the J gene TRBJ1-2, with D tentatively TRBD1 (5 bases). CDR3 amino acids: CASSIGTGAGYGYTF. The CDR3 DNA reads TGTGCCAGTAGTATAGGTACAGGTGCCGGCTATGGCTACACCTTC.